Presented here are 10 T cell receptor beta chains from one specimen sequenced in a study of the immune and genomic landscape of osteosarcoma (dated by TCRdb to the early 2020s). The library was made by the immunoSEQ multiplex PCR assay. TCRdb took over this immuneACCESS table, retaining in-frame rearrangements with V and J assigned. Such tables are incomplete; in checked studies, under half of the missing clones stem from an unresolved V gene, and the remainder is unexplained. The sample records over a thousand clones, 60% to 75% of which are singletons. The ten largest clones represent approximately 30% of the sample. Sequencing was performed on tumor tissue from a local recurrence in the femur. What this sample's cell subset or site label stands for: locally recurrent osteosarcoma tumor. The receptor source for this set is a man in his 70s with osteosarcoma. The age is the age at diagnosis.

As concerns this clone: With only one base between it and a far larger clone, this is likely a read error. This chain links TRBV4-2 with TRBJ2-3; either TRBD1 or TRBD2 may supply D (6 bases each). The germline gives CDR1 LGHNA, CDR2 YNFKEQ. This CDR3 comprises 19 residues. The CDR3 region is CAISQVGVTGAPSTDTQYF. The CDR3 nucleotides are TGTGCCATCAGCCAAGTGGGGGTAACGGGGGCCCCTAGCACAGATACGCAGTATTTT.

V gene TRBV19 combines with J gene TRBJ1-1; D call uncertain. V was cut by 3 bases and J by 2 bases, with 10 bases left in between. The CDR3 is 14 residues long. Germline V gene data show CDR1 as LNHDA and CDR2 as SQIVND (reference sequence). CDR3: CASSMFRTNTEAFF. The CDR3 nucleotides read TGTGCCAGTAGTATGTTCAGGACTAACACTGAAGCTTTCTTT.

This clone was detected only a few times. V is TRBV10-1 and J is TRBJ1-1; tentatively, D is TRBD1 (5 bases). CDR3 length: 14 residues. The germline CDR1 and CDR2 sequences are WNHNN and SYGVQD (reference sequence). The V and J ends lost 4 bases and 0 bases respectively, with 9 bases between them. The CDR3 sequence: CASSAYRMNTEAFF. The DNA of the CDR3 is TGCGCCAGCAGTGCTTACAGGATGAACACTGAAGCTTTCTTT.

In its sample, this clone was seen a few times. V is TRBV9 and J is TRBJ1-1; TRBD1 aligns across 7 bases. CDR3 length equals 14 residues. V lost 4 bases, J lost 5 bases, and 8 bases stayed unmatched. Germline V gene lookup returns CDR1 SGDLS and CDR2 YYNGEE. The CDR3 region is CASSSQGRHTEAFF. CDR3 coding DNA: TGTGCCAGCAGCTCACAGGGGCGACATACTGAAGCTTTCTTT.

The chain has TRBV29-1 and TRBJ1-5; 7 bases line up with TRBD1. CDR1 is SQVTM, CDR2 ANQGSEA, per germline. The V gene end was trimmed by 4 bases and the J gene end by 5 bases; junction bases not matched to a gene: 5. CDR3 size: 13 residues. CDR3 in amino acids: CSVGGDSYQPQHF. CDR3 sequence (DNA): TGCAGCGTTGGGGGGGACAGCTATCAGCCCCAGCATTTT.

This rearrangement joins TRBV6-1 to TRBJ2-1; 9 bases align to TRBD1. V dropped 6 bases and J dropped 2; count of bases not matched to a gene: 5. Germline V gene lookup returns CDR1 MNHNS and CDR2 SASEGT. CDR3 length: 15 amino acids. The CDR3 DNA reads TGTGCCAGCAGGGATGGACAGGGGCCCTACAATGAGCAGTTCTTC. Protein: CASRDGQGPYNEQFF.

This clone is large. The chain carries TRBV19 and TRBJ2-1; unclear D gene. The germline V gene has CDR1 LNHDA and CDR2 SQIVND (reference sequence). Deletions cut 1 base from V and 3 bases from J, with 13 bases between. The CDR3 spans 16 residues. The CDR3, as DNA: TGTGCCAGTAGTATAGGTCAGTCGATGGTCTACAATGAGCAGTTCTTC. This gives the protein CASSIGQSMVYNEQFF.

CDR3 coding DNA: TGTGCCACCAGCAGAACTCTGGGGGTCAACACTGAAGCTTTCTTT. Translated, it gives CATSRTLGVNTEAFF. The V and J genes are TRBV15 and TRBJ1-1; tentatively, D is TRBD1 (5 bases). V was pared by 2 bases and J by 2 bases, with 12 bases between. CDR1 and CDR2 (germline): LNHNV, YYDKDF (reference sequence). CDR3 length: 15 residues. Variable domain in full (rest from reference TRBV15 and TRBJ1-1): DAMVIQNPRYQVTQFGKPVTLSCSQTLNHNVMYWYQQKSSQAPKLLFHYYDKDFNNEADTPDNFQSRRPNTSFCFLDIRSPGLGDTAMYLCATSRTLGVNTEAFFGQGTRLTVV.

The genes are TRBV7-4 and TRBJ1-1; D is uncertain. Deletions cut 7 bases from V and 6 bases from J, with 9 bases between. The CDR3 runs 11 residues. The V gene's germline CDR1 is SGHVT and CDR2 SQSDAQ. The CDR3 sequence: CASTGAPEAFF. The CDR3 DNA sequence: TGTGCCAGCACGGGCGCCCCTGAAGCTTTCTTT. The entire variable domain, with the rest obtained from reference TRBV7-4 and TRBJ1-1, is as follows: GAGVSQSPRYKVAKRGRDVALRCDSISGHVTLYWYRQTLGQGSEVLTYSQSDAQRDKSGRPSGRFSAERPERSVSTLKIQRTEQGDSAVYLCASTGAPEAFFGQGTRLTVV.

The chain uses TRBV7-2 and TRBJ1-1; D may be TRBD1 (6 bases). The CDR3 spans 13 residues. The germline V and J ends were trimmed by 5 bases and 4 bases, with 11 bases remaining between them. Per germline, CDR1 SGHTA and CDR2 FQGNSA. CDR3 region: CASSRAGATEAFF. CDR3 DNA: TGTGCCAGCAGCCGGGCGGGGGCCACTGAAGCTTTCTTT.